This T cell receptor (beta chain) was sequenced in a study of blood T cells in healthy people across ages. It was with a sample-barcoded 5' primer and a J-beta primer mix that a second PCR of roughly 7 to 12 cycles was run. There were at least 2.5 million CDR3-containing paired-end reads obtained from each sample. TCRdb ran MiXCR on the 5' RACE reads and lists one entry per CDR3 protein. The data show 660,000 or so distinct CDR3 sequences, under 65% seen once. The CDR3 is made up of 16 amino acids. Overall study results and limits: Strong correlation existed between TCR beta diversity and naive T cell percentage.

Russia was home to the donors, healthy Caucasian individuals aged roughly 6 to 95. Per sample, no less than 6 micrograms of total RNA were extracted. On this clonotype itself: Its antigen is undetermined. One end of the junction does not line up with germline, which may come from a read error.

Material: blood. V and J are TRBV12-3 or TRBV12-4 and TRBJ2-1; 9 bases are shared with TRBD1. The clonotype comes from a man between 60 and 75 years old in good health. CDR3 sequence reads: CASNLLGTGTHNEQFF. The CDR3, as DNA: TGTGCCAGCAATTTACTGGGGACAGGGACCCACAATGAGCAGTTCTTC.